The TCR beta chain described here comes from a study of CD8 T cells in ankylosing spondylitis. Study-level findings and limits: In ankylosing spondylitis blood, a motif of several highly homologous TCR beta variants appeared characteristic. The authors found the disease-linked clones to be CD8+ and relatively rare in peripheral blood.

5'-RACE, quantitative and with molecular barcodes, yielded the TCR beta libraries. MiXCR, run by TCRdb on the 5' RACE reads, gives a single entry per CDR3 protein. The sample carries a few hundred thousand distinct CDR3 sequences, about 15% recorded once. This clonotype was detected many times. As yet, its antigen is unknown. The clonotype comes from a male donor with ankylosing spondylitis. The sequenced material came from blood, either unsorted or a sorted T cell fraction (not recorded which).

The CDR3 DNA sequence: TGTGCCAGCAGCCCCGACAGAGCGAACACCATATATTTT. Its translation: CASSPDRANTIYF. The chain links TRBV6-1 to TRBJ1-3, with D perhaps matching TRBD1 (5 bases). The ends were cut back, 6 bases at V and 7 bases at J, with 13 bases in the middle. The CDR3 covers 13 residues. The germline V gene encodes CDR1 MNHNS and CDR2 SASEGT.